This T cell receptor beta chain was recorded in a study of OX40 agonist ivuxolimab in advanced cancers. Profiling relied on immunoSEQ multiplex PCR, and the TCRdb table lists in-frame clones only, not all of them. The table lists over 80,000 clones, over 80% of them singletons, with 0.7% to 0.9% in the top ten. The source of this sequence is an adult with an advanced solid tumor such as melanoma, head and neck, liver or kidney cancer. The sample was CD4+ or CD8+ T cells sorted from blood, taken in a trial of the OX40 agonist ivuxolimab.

The CDR3: CASSAGGIGYTF. The CDR3 coding sequence is TGTGCCAGCAGCGCAGGGGGGATCGGCTACACCTTC. The chain combines TRBV9 with TRBJ1-2, with 7 bases aligning to TRBD1. The CDR3 loop spans 12 amino acids. The V segment lost 3 bases and the J segment 8 bases; nucleotides outside the gene matches: 4. Germline V gene data show CDR1 as SGDLS and CDR2 as YYNGEE.